Listed here are 21 T cell receptor beta chains from one sample, sequenced in a study of cytomegalovirus exposure and HLA in healthy donors. The primer mix had 60 Vbeta and 13 Jbeta primers. This table comes from immunoSEQ multiplex PCR, and its TCRdb copy is limited to in-frame clones, with some not included. The data contain under 200,000 clones, more than 70% of them singletons. The material sequenced was PBMCs. These receptors were collected from a man aged 60 to 69 in good health and CMV-seronegative.

This chain joins TRBV6-4 and TRBJ2-7, with TRBD2 matching 8 bases. Per germline, CDR1 MRHNA and CDR2 SNTAGT. The CDR3 sequence is 16 residues long. V gave up 4 bases and J gave up 2 bases; unmatched junction bases: 10. CDR3 DNA sequence: TGTGCCAGCAGTGGAGTGGGAGCGGGGGCACCCTACGAGCAGTACTTC. The encoded protein is CASSGVGAGAPYEQYF.

This rearrangement joins TRBV7-8 to TRBJ2-1, with TRBD2 matching 9 bases. Germline V gene data show CDR1 as SGHVS and CDR2 as FQNEAQ. The V segment lost 1 base and the J segment 3 bases; nucleotides outside the gene matches: 4. The CDR3 totals 16 residues. This CDR3 is CASSLGIAGDYNEQFF. The CDR3 DNA follows: TGTGCCAGCAGCTTAGGGATAGCGGGAGACTACAATGAGCAGTTCTTC.

J is TRBJ2-2 and V is TRBV7-8; the match to TRBD1 covers 7 bases. The CDR3 totals 16 residues. The germline V gene has CDR1 SGHVS and CDR2 FQNEAQ. Germline trimming cut 6 bases from V and 3 bases from J; bases unmatched to any gene: 10. The CDR3 is CASRRITGADTGELFF. The CDR3 DNA follows: TGTGCCAGCAGGCGAATAACAGGGGCAGACACCGGGGAGCTGTTTTTT.

This clone came up a few times. The V call is TRBV9, the J call TRBJ1-3; D is unresolved. CDR1 is SGDLS, CDR2 YYNGEE, per germline. V dropped 1 base and J dropped 0 bases, with 5 bases sitting between them. The CDR3 covers 14 residues. For the CDR3, the DNA is TGTGCCAGCAGCGTACAGTTCTCTGGAAACACCATATATTTT. Its translation: CASSVQFSGNTIYF.

This sequence joins TRBV15 and TRBJ2-7; TRBD2 agrees at 12 bases. This CDR3 spans 18 amino acids. V was clipped by 2 bases and J by 2 bases; unmatched bases: 10. CDR1 and CDR2 from the germline V gene are LNHNV and YYDKDF (reference sequence). CDR3 in DNA: TGTGCCACCAGCAGACCCTTCCGCTCTAGCGGGAGGGCCTACGAGCAGTACTTC. Its protein product is CATSRPFRSSGRAYEQYF.

The rearrangement links TRBV5-4 to TRBJ2-7; TRBD2 agrees at 8 bases. Germline V gene lookup returns CDR1 SGHNT and CDR2 YYREEE (reference sequence). J was trimmed by 2 bases and V by 3 bases; bases with no gene match: 4. The CDR3 has 14 amino acids. CDR3 coding DNA: TGTGCCAGCAGCTGGCGAGCGGGGGCCTACGAGCAGTACTTC. It specifies CASSWRAGAYEQYF.

The chain recombines TRBV10-2 with TRBJ2-7, with 8 bases that match TRBD1. The CDR3 spans 17 residues. The ends lost 2 bases at V and 0 bases at J; junction bases unmatched: 9. CDR1 is WSHSY, CDR2 SAAADI, per germline. The CDR3 nucleotides read TGCGCCAGCAGTGAGCCTAAGGACAGGGCAAGCTCCTACGAGCAGTACTTC. Its translation: CASSEPKDRASSYEQYF.

The V call is TRBV7-3, the J call TRBJ1-6; D uncertain. The CDR3 contains 13 residues. Trimming took 8 bases from V and 3 from J, leaving 8 bases between them. CDR1 and CDR2 (germline): SGHTA, FQGTGA. Here the CDR3 reads CASGLFYNSPLHF. The CDR3 DNA follows: TGTGCCAGCGGCCTTTTCTATAATTCACCCCTCCACTTT. The variable domain in full, completed from reference TRBV7-3 and TRBJ1-6, reads GAGVSQTPSNKVTEKGKYVELRCDPISGHTALYWYRQSLGQGPEFLIYFQGTGAADDSGLPNDRFFAVRPEGSVSTLKIQRTERGDSAVYLCASGLFYNSPLHFGNGTRLTVT.

This clone has a handful of counts. The genes are TRBV6-6 and TRBJ2-3; D gene ambiguous. This CDR3 spans 14 amino acids. Trimming cost V 2 bases and J 0 bases, with 6 bases left between them. CDR1 and CDR2 from the germline V gene are MNHNY and SVGAGI (reference sequence). CDR3 region: CASSYGASTDTQYF. The DNA for the CDR3 is TGTGCCAGCAGTTACGGAGCTAGCACAGATACGCAGTATTTT.

This sequence joins TRBV7-2 and TRBJ2-7; weak D call: TRBD1 (6 bases). Germline CDR1 is SGHTA and CDR2 is FQGNSA. The length of the CDR3 is 18 residues. Trimming took off 1 base at V and 5 bases at J, with 24 bases between the two ends. The CDR3 coding sequence is TGTGCCAGCAGCTTAGTAATTAGGAGTTTCGGCAGGGGAGACGAGCAGTACTTC. Its protein product is CASSLVIRSFGRGDEQYF.

The chain is built from TRBV27 and TRBJ2-1, with 11 bases matching TRBD1. The CDR3 has 16 amino acids. The ends lost 5 bases at V and 5 bases at J; junction bases unmatched: 8. The germline CDR1 and CDR2 sequences are MNHEY and SMNVEV (reference sequence). The CDR3 DNA is TGTGCCAGCAGTCTCTGGTCGGGACAGGGGGACAATGAGCAGTTCTTC. Protein: CASSLWSGQGDNEQFF.

The chain has TRBV4-3 and TRBJ2-3; no reliable D call. The CDR3 covers 13 residues. CDR1 and CDR2 from the germline V gene are LGHNA and YSLEER. Trimming removed 1 base at V and 6 bases at J, with 8 bases between. CDR3 coding DNA: TGCGCCAGCAGCCAAGGCTTCGAGGATACGCAGTATTTT. It translates to CASSQGFEDTQYF.

This clone was recorded a few times. V and J are TRBV7-2 and TRBJ2-7; 10 bases line up with TRBD2. CDR3 length: 16 residues. The J segment lost 4 bases and the V segment lost 1 base, leaving 7 bases of the junction unmatched. Germline V gene sequence: CDR1 SGHTA, CDR2 FQGNSA. CDR3 sequence (DNA): TGTGCCAGCAGCTTAGTTAGCAGCGGGGGGGGTTACGAGCAGTACTTC. Amino acids: CASSLVSSGGGYEQYF.

The gene calls are TRBV19 and TRBJ2-7; 8 nucleotides agree with TRBD1. V lost 5 bases to trimming and J lost 2 bases; unmatched junction nucleotides: 11. Looked up from germline, CDR1 is LNHDA and CDR2 is SQIVND (reference sequence). The CDR3 has 16 residues. This chain's CDR3 is CASSAPLGTGPYEQYF. The CDR3 coding sequence is TGTGCCAGTAGTGCGCCCCTGGGGACAGGACCCTACGAGCAGTACTTC.

This clone was found once. The chain combines TRBV19 with TRBJ1-2, with TRBD1 identical over 7 bases. V was pared by 5 bases and J by 0 bases, with 6 bases of the junction left unmatched. The germline V gene has CDR1 LNHDA and CDR2 SQIVND (reference sequence). The CDR3 covers 15 residues. For the CDR3, the DNA is TGTGCCAGTAGTGCCGGGGACAGTCCTAACTATGGCTACACCTTC. Its protein product is CASSAGDSPNYGYTF.

The gene calls are TRBV6-1 and TRBJ2-7; possibly TRBD1 for D (5 bases). The germline gives CDR1 MNHNS, CDR2 SASEGT. This CDR3 contains 14 residues. V was pared by 1 base and J by 1 base, with 8 bases between. CDR3 DNA: TGTGCCAGCAGTGAAGAGGGGCAGTCCTACGAGCAGTACTTC. Translated: CASSEEGQSYEQYF.

This clone was observed a single time. The chain's CDR3 is CAIKAGATTDTQYF. As DNA, the CDR3 is TGTGCCATCAAGGCGGGAGCCACCACAGATACGCAGTATTTT. The gene calls are TRBV10-3 and TRBJ2-3; 7 bases match TRBD2. The CDR3 consists of 14 residues. V gave up 7 bases and J gave up 2 bases; unmatched junction bases: 6. Germline V gene lookup returns CDR1 ENHRY and CDR2 SYGVKD.

The chain links TRBV10-3 to TRBJ1-2, with TRBD1 matching 7 bases. Germline CDR1 ENHRY, CDR2 SYGVKD. Unmatched junction bases numbered 11, after V lost 10 bases and J lost 6 bases. The CDR3 covers 13 residues. The CDR3 protein is CATSQGRSNGYTF. The CDR3 region has the DNA TGTGCCACATCACAGGGGAGAAGTAATGGCTACACCTTC.

The J gene is TRBJ2-7, the V gene TRBV29-1, with D unresolved. The CDR3 is 11 residues long. CDR1 and CDR2 (germline): SQVTM, ANQGSEA. The V gene lost 2 bases and the J gene lost 1 base, with 3 bases spanning the gap. CDR3 sequence reads: CSVEQSYEQYF. CDR3 nucleotides: TGCAGCGTTGAACAGTCCTACGAGCAGTACTTC.

The chain has TRBV27 and TRBJ2-1; 10 positions match TRBD2. CDR1 is MNHEY and CDR2 is SMNVEV in the germline V gene (reference sequence). The J segment lost 0 bases and the V segment lost 5 bases, leaving 7 bases of the junction unmatched. The CDR3 length is 17 residues. The CDR3 spells CASSPLSGRSSYNEQFF. CDR3 DNA sequence: TGTGCCAGCAGTCCGCTTAGCGGGAGGAGCTCCTACAATGAGCAGTTCTTC.

This clone is a singleton in its sample. The sample carries other DNA sequences with the same CDR3. The chain couples TRBV5-5 to TRBJ1-1; a possible D gene is TRBD1 (6 bases). Trimming shortened V by 1 base and J by 5 bases, and 9 bases separated the two germline ends. CDR3 length: 13 amino acids. Germline CDR1 SGHKS, CDR2 YYEKEE (reference sequence). This CDR3 is CASSLTGKTEAFF. DNA for the CDR3: TGTGCCAGCAGCTTGACAGGGAAGACTGAAGCTTTCTTT.